A single sample gave rise to the 32 T cell receptor beta chains below, sequenced in a study of memory CD4+ T cells and cytomegalovirus serostatus. Profiling relied on immunoSEQ multiplex PCR, and the TCRdb table lists in-frame clones only, not all of them. The table has 85,000 to 100,000 clones, roughly 80% seen once; the top ten hold around 3.6%. Single viable CD3+CD4+CD8-CD45RO+ cells were sorted as the memory CD4+ T cells. The sample consisted of memory CD4+ T cells from blood. These receptors were collected from an adult in good health and CMV-seropositive.

This chain uses TRBV7-2 with TRBJ1-1; no reliable D call. CDR1 is SGHTA, CDR2 FQGNSA, per germline. This CDR3 region has 12 residues. Trimming took off 1 base at V and 11 bases at J, with 11 bases between the two ends. Here the CDR3 reads CASSLVLRRAFF. CDR3 DNA sequence: TGTGCCAGCAGCTTAGTTCTCCGGCGCGCTTTCTTT.

This clone has a handful of counts. CDR3 DNA: TGCGCCAGCAGCTTCGACGGAACACGGATTGAGCAGTACTTC. This gives the protein CASSFDGTRIEQYF. This chain connects TRBV5-1 to TRBJ2-7; no firm D call. V lost 2 bases to trimming and J lost 7 bases, with 16 bases between them. Germline V gene sequence: CDR1 SGHRS, CDR2 YFSETQ. This CDR3 contains 14 residues.

The chain joins TRBV7-3 to TRBJ2-3; possibly TRBD2 for D (5 bases). Germline-derived CDR1 and CDR2 are SGHTA and FQGTGA. This CDR3 is 12 amino acids long. With 5 bases removed from V and 5 bases from J, the gap between germline ends came to 8 bases. CDR3 DNA: TGTGCCAGCAGCGAGGGTAAAGATACGCAGTATTTT. It is translated as CASSEGKDTQYF. Supplemented by reference TRBV7-3 and TRBJ2-3, the full variable domain reads GAGVSQTPSNKVTEKGKYVELRCDPISGHTALYWYRQSLGQGPEFLIYFQGTGAADDSGLPNDRFFAVRPEGSVSTLKIQRTERGDSAVYLCASSEGKDTQYFGPGTRLTVL.

This sequence joins TRBV28 and TRBJ2-1, with D perhaps TRBD2 (5 bases). Germline assignment: CDR1 MDHEN and CDR2 SYDVKM. Trimming pared 1 base from V and 4 bases from J, leaving 17 bases between. The CDR3 length is 17 residues. The CDR3 spells CASSLSRSAGGYNEQFF. DNA for the CDR3: TGTGCCAGCAGTTTATCCCGTAGTGCGGGCGGGTACAATGAGCAGTTCTTC.

This clone came up once. This chain joins TRBV30 and TRBJ2-7; D remains unclear. V lost 3 bases, J lost 2 bases, and 17 bases lay in between. There are 15 residues in the CDR3. Germline CDR1 reads GTSNPN; CDR2 reads SVGIG (reference sequence). CDR3 residues: CAWRGGSTNTYEQYF. The CDR3 DNA reads as TGTGCCTGGAGGGGCGGATCAACCAACACCTACGAGCAGTACTTC. Full variable domain (rest looked up from reference TRBV30 and TRBJ2-7): SQTIHQWPATLVQPVGSPLSLECTVEGTSNPNLYWYRQAAGRGLQLLFYSVGIGQISSEVPQNLSASRPQDRQFILSSKKLLLSDSGFYLCAWRGGSTNTYEQYFGPGTRLTVT.

The chain is built from TRBV7-9 and TRBJ2-6; possibly TRBD2 for D (5 bases). In germline, CDR1 is SEHNR, CDR2 FQNEAQ (reference sequence). This CDR3 is built from 15 residues. Trimming took off 7 bases at V and 1 base at J, with 11 bases between the two ends. CDR3 sequence reads: CASTNGGSGANVLTF. In DNA form, the CDR3 reads TGTGCCAGCACCAACGGCGGGTCTGGGGCCAACGTCCTGACTTTC.

The CDR3 DNA sequence: TGTGCCAGCACCCAGGGGGGGCCGGGGGATGGTTTTGGCACCATATATTTT. Amino acid sequence: CASTQGGPGDGFGTIYF. J is TRBJ1-3 and V is TRBV9; 7 bases match TRBD1. With 6 bases clipped from V and 9 bases from J, the junction kept 21 bases outside the gene matches. The CDR3 contains 17 residues. Germline V gene data show CDR1 as SGDLS and CDR2 as YYNGEE.

As concerns this clone: Other DNA sequences of this sample code for an identical CDR3. The chain joins TRBV5-6 to TRBJ2-5; D is unclear. The CDR3 is made up of 13 amino acids. V shed 0 bases and J shed 1 base, with 4 bases lying between them. Looked up from germline, CDR1 is SGHDT and CDR2 is YYEEEE. CDR3 loop: CASSLVGQETQYF. CDR3 in DNA: TGTGCCAGCAGCTTGGTTGGCCAAGAGACCCAGTACTTC.

The V and J genes are TRBV27 and TRBJ1-2, with D perhaps matching TRBD1 (6 bases). Germline V lookup: CDR1 MNHEY, CDR2 SMNVEV (reference sequence). CDR3 length: 13 residues. The V and J ends lost 6 bases and 11 bases respectively, with 19 bases between them. CDR3 DNA: TGTGCCAGCAGCTCTACAGGGCTCCTAGATTACACCTTC. This translates into CASSSTGLLDYTF.

The CDR3, as DNA: TGTGCCTGGACAGGGACGTCAAACTATGGCTACACCTTC. Amino acids: CAWTGTSNYGYTF. The rearrangement joins TRBV30 to TRBJ1-2, with D possibly TRBD1 on 5 matching bases. Trimming shortened V by 4 bases and J by 2 bases, and 11 bases separated the two germline ends. The germline gives CDR1 GTSNPN, CDR2 SVGIG (reference sequence). This CDR3 region has 13 residues. The variable domain in full, with the rest retrieved from reference TRBV30 and TRBJ1-2, is SQTIHQWPATLVQPVGSPLSLECTVEGTSNPNLYWYRQAAGRGLQLLFYSVGIGQISSEVPQNLSASRPQDRQFILSSKKLLLSDSGFYLCAWTGTSNYGYTFGSGTRLTVV.

CDR3 residues: CASSGRGTDTQYF. CDR3 in DNA: TGCGCCAGCAGTGGGAGGGGCACAGATACGCAGTATTTT. The chain has TRBV10-2 and TRBJ2-3; maybe TRBD2 (6 bases). Trimming pared 4 bases from V and 1 base from J, leaving 6 bases between. Germline CDR1 WSHSY, CDR2 SAAADI. The CDR3 loop spans 13 amino acids.

The chain has TRBV5-1 and TRBJ2-2; TRBD1 agrees at 8 bases. This CDR3 is 16 amino acids long. Germline V gene data show CDR1 as SGHRS and CDR2 as YFSETQ. The trim removed 3 bases at V and 6 bases at J, leaving 10 bases unmatched. The DNA for the CDR3 is TGCGCCAGCAGCTCCGGACAGGGAGGTCTCTCCGGGGAGCTGTTTTTT. Amino acid sequence: CASSSGQGGLSGELFF.

This clone came up a few times. CDR3 in amino acids: CASRRTGQNTEAFF. DNA for the CDR3: TGTGCCAGCAGGCGGACGGGACAGAACACTGAAGCTTTCTTT. V usage is TRBV6-5 and J usage is TRBJ1-1; D possibly corresponds to TRBD1 (6 bases). Germline CDR1 MNHEY, CDR2 SVGAGI. The CDR3 has 14 residues. V lost 6 bases and J lost 1, with 12 bases in between.

The chain links TRBV5-6 to TRBJ2-2, with 8 bases identical to TRBD1. Trimming took 5 bases from V and 4 from J; bases not matched to a gene: 4. CDR3 length: 14 amino acids. Germline CDR1 reads SGHDT; CDR2 reads YYEEEE. CDR3 in DNA: TGTGCCAGCAGTCTACAGGGGGGCACCGGGGAGCTGTTTTTT. Protein sequence: CASSLQGGTGELFF.

The chain employs TRBV5-6 and TRBJ2-7, with a tentative D call TRBD1 (5 bases). Germline lookup yields CDR1 SGHDT and CDR2 YYEEEE. V dropped 0 bases and J dropped 4 bases, with 8 bases sitting between them. The CDR3 is 13 residues long. The CDR3 spells CASSLGGVYEQYF. The CDR3 nucleotides read TGTGCCAGCAGCTTGGGGGGCGTTTACGAGCAGTACTTC.

The chain has TRBV5-6 and TRBJ2-3, with 7 bases matching TRBD2. With V trimmed by 4 bases and J by 3 bases, 5 bases remained unmatched. This CDR3 is built from 14 residues. Germline lookup yields CDR1 SGHDT and CDR2 YYEEEE. The CDR3 nucleotides read TGTGCCAGCAGCCCTAACGGGGGGACAGATACGCAGTATTTT. It is translated as CASSPNGGTDTQYF. The variable domain in full, completed from reference TRBV5-6 and TRBJ2-3, reads DAGVTQSPTHLIKTRGQQVTLRCSPKSGHDTVSWYQQALGQGPQFIFQYYEEEERQRGNFPDRFSGHQFPNYSSELNVNALLLGDSALYLCASSPNGGTDTQYFGPGTRLTVL.

The rearrangement uses TRBV11-1 and TRBJ2-2; TRBD1 matches at 11 bases. The V gene's germline CDR1 is SGHAT and CDR2 FQDESV (reference sequence). V trimming: 6 bases; J trimming: 6 bases; junction bases outside the gene matches: 6. This CDR3 is 15 amino acids long. The CDR3 DNA sequence: TGTGCCAGCAGGAACCGGGACAGGGGGGCCGGGGAGCTGTTTTTT. Amino acid sequence: CASRNRDRGAGELFF.

The rearrangement joins TRBV18 to TRBJ2-6; D is undetermined. Germline V gene data show CDR1 as KGHSH and CDR2 as LQKENI. There are 15 residues in the CDR3. V lost 3 bases and J lost 0, with 6 bases in between. CDR3 nucleotides: TGTGCCAGCTCACCGAACCACTCTGGGGCCAACGTCCTGACTTTC. This sequence encodes CASSPNHSGANVLTF. The full variable domain, its missing parts supplied by reference TRBV18 and TRBJ2-6, is NAGVMQNPRHLVRRRGQEARLRCSPMKGHSHVYWYRQLPEEGLKFMVYLQKENIIDESGMPKERFSAEFPKEGPSILRIQQVVRGDSAAYFCASSPNHSGANVLTFGAGSRLTVL.

The chain has TRBV4-2 and TRBJ2-2, with 11 bases matching TRBD2. The CDR3 is 16 residues long. The V gene's germline CDR1 is LGHNA and CDR2 YNFKEQ. V lost 1 base and J lost 5; bases outside the gene matches: 3. In DNA form, the CDR3 reads TGTGCCAGCAGCCAAGCGATAGCGGGAGGGACCGGGGAGCTGTTTTTT. Its protein product is CASSQAIAGGTGELFF.

The V gene is TRBV6-5, the J gene TRBJ2-6; TRBD2 might be the D (5 bases). The CDR3 is made up of 14 amino acids. Germline CDR1 and CDR2: MNHEY and SVGAGI. V lost 10 bases to trimming and J lost 2 bases, with 12 bases between them. Here the CDR3 reads CAIKAGAGANVLTF. CDR3 DNA sequence: TGTGCCATCAAGGCCGGGGCTGGGGCCAACGTCCTGACTTTC.

The table lists this clone with a count of one. This chain links TRBV4-1 with TRBJ2-1, with 8 positions matching TRBD2. The junction had 22 bases not matched to a gene; V was cut back by 4 bases and J by 8 bases. This CDR3 is built from 19 residues. CDR1 and CDR2 (germline): MGHRA, YSYEKL. The CDR3 DNA follows: TGCGCCAGCAGCCGAGCGAGGCCCGGGACTAGTGTTTCGGGCGATGAGCAGTTCTTC. Protein: CASSRARPGTSVSGDEQFF.

The V call is TRBV6-1, the J call TRBJ1-4; no firm D call. The CDR3 extends over 15 amino acids. Germline assignment: CDR1 MNHNS and CDR2 SASEGT. V was shortened by 5 bases and J by 5 bases, with 15 bases between the two germline ends. CDR3 in DNA: TGTGCCAGCAGTCATGCGGGGTCCGCAAATGAAAAACTGTTTTTT. Protein sequence: CASSHAGSANEKLFF.

This chain joins TRBV29-1 and TRBJ2-2; no reliable D call. The CDR3 spans 14 residues. Trimming cost V 2 bases and J 4 bases, with 11 bases left between them. Germline loops: CDR1 SQVTM, CDR2 ANQGSEA. The CDR3 DNA is TGCAGCGTTGAAAGGGCGAAGGGCACCGGGGAGCTGTTTTTT. The encoded protein is CSVERAKGTGELFF.

The genes are TRBV9 and TRBJ1-2; D not resolved. This CDR3 spans 11 amino acids. Germline CDR1 reads SGDLS; CDR2 reads YYNGEE. Trimming cost V 3 bases and J 2 bases, with 2 bases left between them. The CDR3 is CASSGNYGYTF. The CDR3 nucleotides are TGTGCCAGCAGCGGGAACTATGGCTACACCTTC. Full variable domain (remainder filled in from reference TRBV9 and TRBJ1-2): DSGVTQTPKHLITATGQRVTLRCSPRSGDLSVYWYQQSLDQGLQFLIQYYNGEERAKGNILERFSAQQFPDLHSELNLSSLELGDSALYFCASSGNYGYTFGSGTRLTVV.

This clone was seen just once. The chain combines TRBV28 with TRBJ2-2, with D unclear. Germline assignment: CDR1 MDHEN and CDR2 SYDVKM. The germline V and J ends were trimmed by 2 bases and 3 bases, with 4 bases remaining between them. This CDR3 contains 13 residues. CDR3 in DNA: TGTGCCAGCAGTTTACTTTACACCGGGGAGCTGTTTTTT. Protein product: CASSLLYTGELFF. Together with reference TRBV28 and TRBJ2-2, the CDR3 gives the full variable domain: DVKVTQSSRYLVKRTGEKVFLECVQDMDHENMFWYRQDPGLGLRLIYFSYDVKMKEKGDIPEGYSVSREKKERFSLILESASTNQTSMYLCASSLLYTGELFFGEGSRLTVL.

The chain carries TRBV6-5 and TRBJ1-2; no definite D call. CDR3 length equals 11 residues. Germline assignment: CDR1 MNHEY and CDR2 SVGAGI. V lost 6 bases and J 0 bases, leaving 2 bases between the germline ends. The CDR3 nucleotides read TGTGCCAGCAGGTCTAACTATGGCTACACCTTC. Protein sequence: CASRSNYGYTF.

This sequence joins TRBV28 and TRBJ1-2, with 8 bases matching TRBD1. The length of the CDR3 is 14 residues. Germline CDR1 reads MDHEN; CDR2 reads SYDVKM. V lost 5 bases and J lost 4; bases outside the gene matches: 6. CDR3 region: CASSGAGTGYGYTF. CDR3 nucleotides: TGTGCCAGCAGTGGGGCGGGGACAGGCTATGGCTACACCTTC.

This clone appeared a few times. V is TRBV30 and J is TRBJ1-1; D is possibly TRBD1 (6 bases). The ends were cut back, 4 bases at V and 4 bases at J, with 10 bases in the middle. CDR1 GTSNPN and CDR2 SVGIG come from the germline V gene (reference sequence). The CDR3 is 12 amino acids. DNA for the CDR3: TGTGCCTGGACCCGGGACACCACTGAAGCTTTCTTT. Protein: CAWTRDTTEAFF. Full variable domain (missing parts from reference TRBV30 and TRBJ1-1): SQTIHQWPATLVQPVGSPLSLECTVEGTSNPNLYWYRQAAGRGLQLLFYSVGIGQISSEVPQNLSASRPQDRQFILSSKKLLLSDSGFYLCAWTRDTTEAFFGQGTRLTVV.

The V gene is TRBV5-1, the J gene TRBJ1-1; 7 positions agree with TRBD1. CDR1 is SGHRS and CDR2 is YFSETQ in the germline V gene. The J segment lost 4 bases and the V segment lost 4 bases, leaving 10 bases of the junction unmatched. The CDR3 spans 15 residues. The CDR3 loop is CASSDPRSGGTEAFF. CDR3 DNA sequence: TGCGCCAGCAGCGACCCCCGGTCAGGGGGCACTGAAGCTTTCTTT.

The chain uses TRBV7-2 and TRBJ2-1; D is uncertain. Trimming stripped 4 bases from V and 0 bases from J, with 10 bases between. Per germline, CDR1 SGHTA and CDR2 FQGNSA. This CDR3 has 15 amino acids. CDR3 loop: CASSSGRTSYNEQFF. CDR3 nucleotide sequence: TGTGCCAGCAGCTCGGGTCGGACCTCCTACAATGAGCAGTTCTTC.

J is TRBJ2-5 and V is TRBV27; 14 nucleotides align to TRBD2. There are 17 residues in the CDR3. Trimming took 5 bases from V and 4 from J; bases not matched to a gene: 9. Looked up from germline, CDR1 is MNHEY and CDR2 is SMNVEV (reference sequence). This CDR3 reads CASSPTRLAGGGETQYF. For the CDR3, the DNA is TGTGCCAGCAGTCCCACTCGACTAGCGGGAGGGGGAGAGACCCAGTACTTC.

The rearrangement joins TRBV19 to TRBJ1-2, with 7 bases fitting TRBD1. J was trimmed by 6 bases and V by 3 bases; bases with no gene match: 7. The CDR3 covers 14 residues. Germline V gene data show CDR1 as LNHDA and CDR2 as SQIVND (reference sequence). As DNA, the CDR3 is TGTGCCAGTAGTATTTTCGGCAGGGGGAATGGCTACACCTTC. This sequence encodes CASSIFGRGNGYTF.